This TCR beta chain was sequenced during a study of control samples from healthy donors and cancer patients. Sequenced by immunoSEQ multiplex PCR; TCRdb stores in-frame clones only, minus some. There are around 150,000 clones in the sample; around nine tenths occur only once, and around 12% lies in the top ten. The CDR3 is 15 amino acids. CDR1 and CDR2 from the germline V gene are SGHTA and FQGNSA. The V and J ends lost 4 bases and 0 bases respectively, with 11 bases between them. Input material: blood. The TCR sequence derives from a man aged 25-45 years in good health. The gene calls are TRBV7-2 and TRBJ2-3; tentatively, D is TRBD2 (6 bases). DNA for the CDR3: TGTGCCAGCAGCTCGCCGGGACTCAGCACAGATACGCAGTATTTT. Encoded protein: CASSSPGLSTDTQYF.